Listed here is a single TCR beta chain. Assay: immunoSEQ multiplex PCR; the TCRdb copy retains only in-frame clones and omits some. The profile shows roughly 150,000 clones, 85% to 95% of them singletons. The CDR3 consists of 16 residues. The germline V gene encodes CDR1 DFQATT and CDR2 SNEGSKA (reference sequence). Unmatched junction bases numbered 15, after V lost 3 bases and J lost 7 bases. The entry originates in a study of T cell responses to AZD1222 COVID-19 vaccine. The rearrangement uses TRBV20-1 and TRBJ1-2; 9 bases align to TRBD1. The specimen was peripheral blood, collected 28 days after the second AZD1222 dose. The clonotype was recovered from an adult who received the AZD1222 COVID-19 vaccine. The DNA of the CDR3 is TGCAGTGCTAGTGCCGGGACAGGGCCGTCGAGGAGTGGCTACACCTTC. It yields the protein CSASAGTGPSRSGYTF.